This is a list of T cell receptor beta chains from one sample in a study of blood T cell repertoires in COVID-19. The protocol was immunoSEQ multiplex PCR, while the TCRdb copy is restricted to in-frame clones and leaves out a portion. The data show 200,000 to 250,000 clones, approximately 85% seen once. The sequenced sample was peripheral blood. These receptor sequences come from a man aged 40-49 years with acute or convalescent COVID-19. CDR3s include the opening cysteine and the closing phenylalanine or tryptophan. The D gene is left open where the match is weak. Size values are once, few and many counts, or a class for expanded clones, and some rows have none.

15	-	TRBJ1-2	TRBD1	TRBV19	TGTGCCAGTACCCCGGACAGGGGGCGACCTTATGGCTACACCTTC	CASTPDRGRPYGYTF
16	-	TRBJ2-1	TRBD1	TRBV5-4	TGTGCCAGCAGCCCGGGCCGGGACAGGGTCAGTAATGAGCAGTTCTTC	CASSPGRDRVSNEQFF
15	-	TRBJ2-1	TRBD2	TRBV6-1	TGTGCCAGCAGTGAAGGTGGCGGGGGGGCCGGTGAGCAGTTCTTC	CASSEGGGGAGEQFF
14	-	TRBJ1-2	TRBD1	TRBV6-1	TGTGCCAGCAGTGAAAGGACAGGGATCGGAGGCTACACCTTC	CASSERTGIGGYTF
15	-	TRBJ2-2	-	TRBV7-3	TGTGCCAGCAGCTCGGACAGCGAAAACACCGGGGAGCTGTTTTTT	CASSSDSENTGELFF
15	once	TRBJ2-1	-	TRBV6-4	TGTGCCAGCAGTACAACTAGTAATAATGTCAATGAGCAGTTCTTC	CASSTTSNNVNEQFF
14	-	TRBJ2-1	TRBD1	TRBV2	TGTGCCAGCAGCCAGGACAGGGGGGACAATGAGCAGTTCTTC	CASSQDRGDNEQFF
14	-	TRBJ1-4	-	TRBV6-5	TGTGCCAGCAGCCGCGCCCTACAGGGAGAAAAACTGTTTTTT	CASSRALQGEKLFF
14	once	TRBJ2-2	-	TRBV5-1	TGCGCCAGCTTCCCAACAGGGCAACCCGGGGAGCTGTTTTTT	CASFPTGQPGELFF
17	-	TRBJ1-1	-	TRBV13	TGTGCCAGCAGTACTATGGGACTTACGTTTAGAGCCACTGAAGCTTTCTTT	CASSTMGLTFRATEAFF
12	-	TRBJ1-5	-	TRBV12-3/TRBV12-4	TGTGCCAGCAGCACTGATTATCAGCCCCAGCATTTT	CASSTDYQPQHF
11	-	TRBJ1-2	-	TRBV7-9	TGTGCCAGCAGCTTATGGGCTGGCTACACCTTC	CASSLWAGYTF
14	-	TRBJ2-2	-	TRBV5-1	TGCGCCAGCAAAAACCCCAGGGTAGGCGGGGAGCTGTTTTTT	CASKNPRVGGELFF
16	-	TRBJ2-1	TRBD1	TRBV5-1	TGCGCCAGCAGCCCGACAGGGGCGAGCTCCTACAATGAGCAGTTCTTC	CASSPTGASSYNEQFF
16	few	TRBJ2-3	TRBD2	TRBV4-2	TGTGCCAGCAGCCGGACTAGCGGGGGGAACACAGATACGCAGTATTTT	CASSRTSGGNTDTQYF
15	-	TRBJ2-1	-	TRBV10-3	TGTGCCATCAGGGGGGGGACAGGCACCTACAATGAGCAGTTCTTC	CAIRGGTGTYNEQFF
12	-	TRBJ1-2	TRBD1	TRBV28	TGTGCCACGGAAAGGACAGGCTATGGCTACACCTTC	CATERTGYGYTF
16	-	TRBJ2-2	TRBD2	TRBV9	TGTGCCAGCAGCGTAGGTGGCGGGGGGAACACCGGGGAGCTGTTTTTT	CASSVGGGGNTGELFF
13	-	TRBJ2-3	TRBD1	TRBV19	TGTGCCAGTAGGACAGGGGTCACAGATACGCAGTATTTT	CASRTGVTDTQYF
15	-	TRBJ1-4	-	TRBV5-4	TGTGCCAGCAGCTTGGGAGGAGTAACTAATGAAAAACTGTTTTTT	CASSLGGVTNEKLFF
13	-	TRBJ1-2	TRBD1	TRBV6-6	TGTGCCAGCAGTCGACAGGGGGCGGGTGGCTACACCTTC	CASSRQGAGGYTF
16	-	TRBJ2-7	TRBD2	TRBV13	TGTGCCAGCAGCTCCACGGGACTAGATACCCTCTACGAGCAGTACTTC	CASSSTGLDTLYEQYF
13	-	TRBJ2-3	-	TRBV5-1	TGCGCCAGCAGCTTGCAGGGAACGGATACGCAGTATTTT	CASSLQGTDTQYF
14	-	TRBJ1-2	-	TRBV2	TGTGCCAGCACCCGGGCAGGGGAAAACTATGGCTACACCTTC	CASTRAGENYGYTF
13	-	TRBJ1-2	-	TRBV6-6	TGTGCCAGCACCTTACAGGGAAACTATGGCTACACCTTC	CASTLQGNYGYTF
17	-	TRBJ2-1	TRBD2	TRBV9	TGTGCCAGCAGCCCCGATAGCGGGGCAAGCTCCTACAATGAGCAGTTCTTC	CASSPDSGASSYNEQFF
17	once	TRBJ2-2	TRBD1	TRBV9	TGTGCCAGCAGCTCGAATCCGGGACAGGGTTACACCGGGGAGCTGTTTTTT	CASSSNPGQGYTGELFF
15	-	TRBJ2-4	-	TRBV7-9	TGTGCCAGCAGCTTAGCTCAGGGAACCAAAAACATTCAGTACTTC	CASSLAQGTKNIQYF
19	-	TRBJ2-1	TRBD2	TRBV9	TGTGCCAGCAGCGTAGCTTTAGGACTAGCGGGGGGCTGGCGTAATGAGCAGTTCTTC	CASSVALGLAGGWRNEQFF
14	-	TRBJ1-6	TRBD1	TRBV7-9	TGTGCCAGCAGTGTGACAGGGATTATATCACCCCTCCACTTT	CASSVTGIISPLHF
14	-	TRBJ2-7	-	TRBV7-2	TGTGCCAGCAGCTCTCGGGCGGGGACTTACGAGCAGTACTTC	CASSSRAGTYEQYF
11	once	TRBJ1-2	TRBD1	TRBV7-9	TGTGCCAGCAGCTTGGACAGGGGCTACACCTTC	CASSLDRGYTF
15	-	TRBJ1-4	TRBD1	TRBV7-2	TGTGCCAGCAGCCCCGGGACAGGGCGTAATGAAAAACTGTTTTTT	CASSPGTGRNEKLFF
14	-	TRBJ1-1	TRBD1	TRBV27	TGTGCCAGCAGGGACGGGACAGTCAACACTGAAGCTTTCTTT	CASRDGTVNTEAFF
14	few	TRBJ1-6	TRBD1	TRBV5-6	TGTGCCAGCAGCGGGGGACAGCGAAATTCACCCCTCCACTTT	CASSGGQRNSPLHF
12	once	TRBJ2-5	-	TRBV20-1	TGCAGTGCTAGTATTCAGGGTGATACCCAGTACTTC	CSASIQGDTQYF
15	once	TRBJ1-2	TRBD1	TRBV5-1	TGCGCCAGCAGCCCCTCCGGACAGGGAGCGAGTGGCTACACCTTC	CASSPSGQGASGYTF
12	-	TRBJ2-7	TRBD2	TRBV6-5	TGTGCCAGCAGCCCGGGAGGCTACGAGCAGTACTTC	CASSPGGYEQYF
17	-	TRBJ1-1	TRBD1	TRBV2	TGTGCCAGCAGAGTTTCCCGGGACAGGGAAGCGAACACTGAAGCTTTCTTT	CASRVSRDREANTEAFF
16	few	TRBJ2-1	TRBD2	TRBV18	TGTGCCAGCTCACCGTATAGCGGGGGGGCATACAATGAGCAGTTCTTC	CASSPYSGGAYNEQFF
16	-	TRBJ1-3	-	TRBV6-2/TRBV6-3	TGTGCCAGCAGTTACCCGGAGGGCAGGGCTGGAAACACCATATATTTT	CASSYPEGRAGNTIYF
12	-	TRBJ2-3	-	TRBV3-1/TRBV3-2	TGTGCCAGCAGCCCCTCCTCAGATACGCAGTATTTT	CASSPSSDTQYF